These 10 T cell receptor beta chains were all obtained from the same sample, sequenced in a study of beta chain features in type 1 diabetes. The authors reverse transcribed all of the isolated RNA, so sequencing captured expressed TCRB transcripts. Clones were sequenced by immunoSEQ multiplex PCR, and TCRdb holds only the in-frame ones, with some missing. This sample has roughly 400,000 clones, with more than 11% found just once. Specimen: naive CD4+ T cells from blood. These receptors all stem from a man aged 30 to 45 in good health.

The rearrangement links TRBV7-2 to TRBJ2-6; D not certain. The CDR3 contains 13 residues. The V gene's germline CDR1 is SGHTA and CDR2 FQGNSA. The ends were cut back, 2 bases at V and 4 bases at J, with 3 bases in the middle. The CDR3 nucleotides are TGTGCCAGCAGCTTAAACGGGGCCAACGTCCTGACTTTC. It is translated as CASSLNGANVLTF.

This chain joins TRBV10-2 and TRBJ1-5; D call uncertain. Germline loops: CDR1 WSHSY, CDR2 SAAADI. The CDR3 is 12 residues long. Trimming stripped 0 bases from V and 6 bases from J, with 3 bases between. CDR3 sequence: CASSESGQPQHF. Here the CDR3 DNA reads TGCGCCAGCAGTGAGTCGGGTCAGCCCCAGCATTTT.

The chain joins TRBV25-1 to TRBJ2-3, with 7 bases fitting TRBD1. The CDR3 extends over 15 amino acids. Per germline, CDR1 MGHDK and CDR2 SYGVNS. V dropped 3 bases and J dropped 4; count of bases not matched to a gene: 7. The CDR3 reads CASSEDHRGPDTQYF. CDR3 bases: TGTGCCAGCAGTGAGGACCACAGGGGCCCAGATACGCAGTATTTT.

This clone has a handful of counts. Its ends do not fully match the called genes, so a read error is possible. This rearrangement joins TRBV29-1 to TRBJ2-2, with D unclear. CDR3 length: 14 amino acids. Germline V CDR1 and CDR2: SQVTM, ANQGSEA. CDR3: CSVEVGWNTGELFF. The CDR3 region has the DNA TGCAGCGTCGAAGTGGGCTGGAACACCGGGGAGCTGTTTTTT.

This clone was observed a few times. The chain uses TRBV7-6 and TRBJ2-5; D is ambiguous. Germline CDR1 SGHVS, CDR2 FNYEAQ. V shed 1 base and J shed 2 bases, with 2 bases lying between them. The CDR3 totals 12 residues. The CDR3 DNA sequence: TGTGCCAGCAGCTTAGTACAAGAGACCCAGTACTTC. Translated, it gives CASSLVQETQYF. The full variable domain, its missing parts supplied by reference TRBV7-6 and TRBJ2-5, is GAGVSQSPRYKVTKRGQDVALRCDPISGHVSLYWYRQALGQGPEFLTYFNYEAQQDKSGLPNDRFSAERPEGSISTLTIQRTEQRDSAMYRCASSLVQETQYFGPGTRLLVL.

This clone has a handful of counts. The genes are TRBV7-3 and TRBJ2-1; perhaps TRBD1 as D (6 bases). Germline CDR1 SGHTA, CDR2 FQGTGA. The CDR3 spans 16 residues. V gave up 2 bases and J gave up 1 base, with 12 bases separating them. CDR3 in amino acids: CASSLDRDTSYNEQFF. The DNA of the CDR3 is TGTGCCAGCAGCTTAGACCGGGACACGTCCTACAATGAGCAGTTCTTC.

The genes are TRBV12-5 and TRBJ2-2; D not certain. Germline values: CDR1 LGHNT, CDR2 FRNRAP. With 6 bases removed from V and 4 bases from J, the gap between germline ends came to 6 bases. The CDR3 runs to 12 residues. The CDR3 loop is CASGQTTGELFF. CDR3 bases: TGTGCTAGTGGCCAAACCACCGGGGAGCTGTTTTTT. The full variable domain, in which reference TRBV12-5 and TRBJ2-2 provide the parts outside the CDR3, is DARVTQTPRHKVTEMGQEVTMRCQPILGHNTVFWYRQTMMQGLELLAYFRNRAPLDDSGMPKDRFSAEMPDATLATLKIQPSEPRDSAVYFCASGQTTGELFFGEGSRLTVL.

This CDR3 reads CASSKDRVPQETQYF. The CDR3 bases are TGTGCCAGCAGTAAGGACAGGGTCCCGCAAGAGACCCAGTACTTC. The rearrangement joins TRBV6-5 to TRBJ2-5, with 8 bases fitting TRBD1. The CDR3 has 15 amino acids. Germline assignment: CDR1 MNHEY and CDR2 SVGAGI. The junction had 7 bases not matched to a gene; V was cut back by 5 bases and J by 2 bases.

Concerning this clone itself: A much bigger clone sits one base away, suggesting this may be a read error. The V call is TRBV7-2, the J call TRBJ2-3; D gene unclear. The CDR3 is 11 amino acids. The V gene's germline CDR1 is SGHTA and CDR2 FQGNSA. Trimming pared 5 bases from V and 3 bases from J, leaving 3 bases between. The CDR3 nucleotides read TGTGCCAGCAGCCAAACAGATACGCAGTATTTT. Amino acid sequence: CASSQTDTQYF.

The CDR3 DNA sequence: TGTGCCAGCAGCCACAAGCTTTTAGCCAAAAACATTCAGTACTTC. Its translation is CASSHKLLAKNIQYF. This chain connects TRBV7-8 to TRBJ2-4; D gene unclear. V was cut by 5 bases and J by 0 bases, with 11 bases left in between. Germline CDR1 SGHVS, CDR2 FQNEAQ. This CDR3 has 15 amino acids.